Shown below are 4 T cell receptor beta chains from a single sample sequenced in a study of T-cell memory formation after mild COVID-19 (dated by TCRdb to the early 2020s). The method behind the library was 5' RACE. The instrument given in TCRdb is Illumina NovaSeq 6000. TCRdb redid the processing of the public reads, applying fastp at Q25 and MiXCR, and retained in-frame beta chains. Rows matching on CDR3 protein sequence are summarized as one entry with the most common DNA and genes. The sample yields about 560,000 distinct CDR3 sequences; approximately 19% were counted once. The ten largest account for more than 10% of the sample. Sequenced material: PBMCs or a T cell subset sorted from them (not recorded which). The source is an adult woman who had mild COVID-19 (a few samples of this study predate the infection). The sample titles of this study are shuffled in the database, so cell type and time point are left out; the donor was told from shared clones.

The CDR3 bases are TGTGCCAGCAGTGAAGGTCTAGCGGGACCGTTAAATGAGCAGTTCTTC. Translation gives CASSEGLAGPLNEQFF. The chain joins TRBV6-1 to TRBJ2-1; 9 bases are shared with TRBD2. This CDR3 region has 16 residues. The V gene end was trimmed by 1 base and the J gene end by 7 bases; junction bases not matched to a gene: 8. Germline V gene lookup returns CDR1 MNHNS and CDR2 SASEGT.

This clonotype was seen more than once but under ten times. The rearrangement joins TRBV10-3 to TRBJ2-7; possible D gene TRBD1, 7 bases. This CDR3 contains 13 residues. V lost 10 bases, J lost 5 bases, and 18 bases lay in between. Germline V lookup: CDR1 ENHRY, CDR2 SYGVKD. The CDR3 sequence is CATRGAAGDEQYF. The CDR3 DNA follows: TGTGCCACCAGGGGGGCGGCCGGAGACGAGCAGTACTTC.

V usage is TRBV6-2 or TRBV6-3 and J usage is TRBJ2-3; possible D gene TRBD2, 5 bases. This CDR3 spans 15 amino acids. Germline CDR1 MNHEY, CDR2 SVGEGT. The V end was cut by 0 bases, the J end by 5 bases, with 12 bases between. The CDR3 loop is CASSYSGVRGDTQYF. The CDR3 nucleotides are TGTGCCAGCAGTTACTCCGGGGTGCGCGGAGATACGCAGTATTTT.

This clonotype was counted a few times. The chain joins TRBV12-3 or TRBV12-4 to TRBJ2-6, with D possibly TRBD2 on 5 matching bases. V was clipped by 4 bases and J by 1 base, with 8 bases between them. The CDR3 consists of 15 residues. CDR3 sequence: CASSSGMSGANVLTF. The CDR3 DNA sequence: TGTGCCAGCAGTTCGGGGATGTCTGGGGCCAACGTCCTGACTTTC.